Below, one T cell receptor (beta chain) is given with its context. The CDR3 totals 14 residues. CDR1 and CDR2 from the germline V gene are SGHTA and FQGNSA. Trimming took 3 bases from V and 4 from J; bases not matched to a gene: 4. The data derive from a study of Tregs in tolerant kidney transplant recipients. Some clones are missing from TCRdb's copy, which holds only in-frame ones; the method was immunoSEQ multiplex PCR. Of some 68,000 clones in the sample, 84% were seen once. The V gene is TRBV7-2, the J gene TRBJ1-2, with TRBD1 identical over 8 bases. Sample: CD4+ T cells from blood. The origin of this receptor is a human donor in good health. The CDR3 here is CASSFRDRGYGYTF. Written as DNA, the CDR3 is TGTGCCAGCAGCTTCCGAGACAGGGGCTATGGCTACACCTTC.